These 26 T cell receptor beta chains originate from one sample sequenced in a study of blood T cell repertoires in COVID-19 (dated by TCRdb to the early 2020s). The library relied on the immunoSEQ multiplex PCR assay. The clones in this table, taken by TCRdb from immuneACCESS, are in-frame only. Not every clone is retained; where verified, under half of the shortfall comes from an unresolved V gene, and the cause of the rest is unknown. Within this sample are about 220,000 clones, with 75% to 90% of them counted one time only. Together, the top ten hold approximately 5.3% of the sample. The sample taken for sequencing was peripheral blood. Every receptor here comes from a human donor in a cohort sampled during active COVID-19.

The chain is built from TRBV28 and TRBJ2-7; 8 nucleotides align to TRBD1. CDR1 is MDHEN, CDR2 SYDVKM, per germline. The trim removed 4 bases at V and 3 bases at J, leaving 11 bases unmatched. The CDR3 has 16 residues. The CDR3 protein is CASSSHSRTGNYEQYF. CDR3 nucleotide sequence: TGTGCCAGCAGTTCTCACTCTAGGACAGGGAACTACGAGCAGTACTTC. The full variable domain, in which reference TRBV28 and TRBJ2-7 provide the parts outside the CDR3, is DVKVTQSSRYLVKRTGEKVFLECVQDMDHENMFWYRQDPGLGLRLIYFSYDVKMKEKGDIPEGYSVSREKKERFSLILESASTNQTSMYLCASSSHSRTGNYEQYFGPGTRLTVT.

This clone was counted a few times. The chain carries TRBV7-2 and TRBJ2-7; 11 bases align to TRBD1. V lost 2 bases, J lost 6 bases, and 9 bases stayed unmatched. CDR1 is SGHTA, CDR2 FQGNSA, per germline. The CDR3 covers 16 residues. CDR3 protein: CASSLTGQGASGEQYF. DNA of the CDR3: TGTGCCAGCAGCTTAACCGGACAGGGGGCTTCTGGCGAGCAGTACTTC.

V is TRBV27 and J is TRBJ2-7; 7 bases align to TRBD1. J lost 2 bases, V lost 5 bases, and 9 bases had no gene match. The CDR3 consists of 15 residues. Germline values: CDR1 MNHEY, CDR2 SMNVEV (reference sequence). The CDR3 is CASSDRVTGPYEQYF. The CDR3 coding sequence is TGTGCCAGCAGTGACAGGGTTACGGGCCCCTACGAGCAGTACTTC.

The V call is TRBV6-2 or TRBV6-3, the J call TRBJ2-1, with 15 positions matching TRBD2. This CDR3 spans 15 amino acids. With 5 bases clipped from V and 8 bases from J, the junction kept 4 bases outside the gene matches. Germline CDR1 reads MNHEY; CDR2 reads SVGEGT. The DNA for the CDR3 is TGTGCCAGCAGTGGGACTAGCGGGAGGCTCGATGAGCAGTTCTTC. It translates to CASSGTSGRLDEQFF.

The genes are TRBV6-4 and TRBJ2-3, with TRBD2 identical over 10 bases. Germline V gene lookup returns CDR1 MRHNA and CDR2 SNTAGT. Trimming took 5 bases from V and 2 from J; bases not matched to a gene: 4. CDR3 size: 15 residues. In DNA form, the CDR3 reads TGTGCCAGCAGTTTACTAGCGGGGTCCACAGATACGCAGTATTTT. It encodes CASSLLAGSTDTQYF.

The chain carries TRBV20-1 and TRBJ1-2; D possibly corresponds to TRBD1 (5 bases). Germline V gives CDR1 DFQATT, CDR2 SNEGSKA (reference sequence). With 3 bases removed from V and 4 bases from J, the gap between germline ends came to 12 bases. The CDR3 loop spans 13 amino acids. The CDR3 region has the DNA TGCAGTGCTAGTGGGGCGGGACGCTATGGCTACACCTTC. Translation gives CSASGAGRYGYTF.

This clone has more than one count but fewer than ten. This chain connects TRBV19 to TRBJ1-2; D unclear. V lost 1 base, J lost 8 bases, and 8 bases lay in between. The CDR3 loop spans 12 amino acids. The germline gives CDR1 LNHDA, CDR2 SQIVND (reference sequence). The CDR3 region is CASSIATRGYTF. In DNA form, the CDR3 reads TGTGCCAGTAGTATAGCAACGAGGGGCTACACCTTC.

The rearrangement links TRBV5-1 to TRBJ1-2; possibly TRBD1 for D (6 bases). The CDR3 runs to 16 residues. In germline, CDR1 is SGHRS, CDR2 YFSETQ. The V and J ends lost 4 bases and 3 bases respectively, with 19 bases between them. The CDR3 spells CASSPMGHPGDYGYTF. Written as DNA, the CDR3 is TGCGCCAGCAGCCCCATGGGACACCCAGGGGACTATGGCTACACCTTC.

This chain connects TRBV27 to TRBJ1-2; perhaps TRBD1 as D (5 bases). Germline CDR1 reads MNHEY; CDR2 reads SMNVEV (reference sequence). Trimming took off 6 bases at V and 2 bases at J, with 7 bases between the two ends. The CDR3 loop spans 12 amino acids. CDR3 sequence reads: CASRDKNYGYTF. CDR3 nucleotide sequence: TGTGCCAGCAGGGACAAGAACTATGGCTACACCTTC.

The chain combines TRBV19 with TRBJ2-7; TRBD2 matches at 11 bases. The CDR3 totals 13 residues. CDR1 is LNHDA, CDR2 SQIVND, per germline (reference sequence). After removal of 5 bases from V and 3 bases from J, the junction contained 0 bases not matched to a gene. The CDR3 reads CASSGLAGYEQYF. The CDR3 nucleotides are TGTGCCAGTAGTGGACTAGCGGGCTACGAGCAGTACTTC. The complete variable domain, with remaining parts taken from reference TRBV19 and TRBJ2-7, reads DGGITQSPKYLFRKEGQNVTLSCEQNLNHDAMYWYRQDPGQGLRLIYYSQIVNDFQKGDIAEGYSVSREKKESFPLTVTSAQKNPTAFYLCASSGLAGYEQYFGPGTRLTVT.

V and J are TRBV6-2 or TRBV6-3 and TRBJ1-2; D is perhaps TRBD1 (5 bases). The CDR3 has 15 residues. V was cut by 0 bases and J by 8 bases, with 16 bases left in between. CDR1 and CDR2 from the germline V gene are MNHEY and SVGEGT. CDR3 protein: CASSYSDSPVEGYTF. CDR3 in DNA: TGTGCCAGCAGTTACTCAGACAGTCCGGTGGAGGGCTACACCTTC.

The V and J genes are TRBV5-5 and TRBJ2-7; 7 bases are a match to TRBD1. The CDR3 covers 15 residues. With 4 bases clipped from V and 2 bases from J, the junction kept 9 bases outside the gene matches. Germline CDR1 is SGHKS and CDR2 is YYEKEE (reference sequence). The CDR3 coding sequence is TGTGCCAGCAGCCCCGAGACAGGGCCTACCTACGAGCAGTACTTC. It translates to CASSPETGPTYEQYF.

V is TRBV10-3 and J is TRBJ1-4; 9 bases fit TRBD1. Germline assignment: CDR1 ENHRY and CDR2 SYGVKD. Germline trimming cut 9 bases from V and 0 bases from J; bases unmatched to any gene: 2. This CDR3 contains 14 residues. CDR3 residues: CAIRQGATNEKLFF. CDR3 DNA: TGTGCCATTAGACAGGGGGCAACTAATGAAAAACTGTTTTTT.

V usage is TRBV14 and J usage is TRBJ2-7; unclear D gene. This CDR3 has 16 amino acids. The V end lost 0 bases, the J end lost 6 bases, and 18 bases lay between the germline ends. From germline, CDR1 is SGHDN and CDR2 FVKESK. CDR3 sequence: CASSQDMRLLGGEQYF. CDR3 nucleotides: TGTGCCAGCAGCCAAGATATGCGGCTCCTCGGTGGCGAGCAGTACTTC.

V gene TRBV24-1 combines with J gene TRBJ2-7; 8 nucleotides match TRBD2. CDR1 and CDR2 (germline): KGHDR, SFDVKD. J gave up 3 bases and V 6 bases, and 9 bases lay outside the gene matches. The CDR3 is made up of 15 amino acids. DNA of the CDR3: TGTGCCACCAGTTACAAAGCGGGAGCGGGCTACGAGCAGTACTTC. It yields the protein CATSYKAGAGYEQYF.

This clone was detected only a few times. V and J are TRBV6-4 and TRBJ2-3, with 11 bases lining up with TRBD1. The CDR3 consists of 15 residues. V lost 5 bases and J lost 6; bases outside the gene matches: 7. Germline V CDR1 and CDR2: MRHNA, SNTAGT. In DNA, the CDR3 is TGTGCCAGCAGTACGGGGACAGGGGGTTCGGATACGCAGTATTTT. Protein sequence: CASSTGTGGSDTQYF.

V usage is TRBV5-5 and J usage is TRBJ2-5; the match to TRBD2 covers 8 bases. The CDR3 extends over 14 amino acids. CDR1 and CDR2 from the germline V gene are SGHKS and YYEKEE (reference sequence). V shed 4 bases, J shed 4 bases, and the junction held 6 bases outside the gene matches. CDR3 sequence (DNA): TGTGCCAGCAGCAAAGGACTAGCCAGAGAGACCCAGTACTTC. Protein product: CASSKGLARETQYF. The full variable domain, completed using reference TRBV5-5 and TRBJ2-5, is DAGVTQSPTHLIKTRGQQVTLRCSPISGHKSVSWYQQVLGQGPQFIFQYYEKEERGRGNFPDRFSARQFPNYSSELNVNALLLGDSALYLCASSKGLARETQYFGPGTRLLVL.

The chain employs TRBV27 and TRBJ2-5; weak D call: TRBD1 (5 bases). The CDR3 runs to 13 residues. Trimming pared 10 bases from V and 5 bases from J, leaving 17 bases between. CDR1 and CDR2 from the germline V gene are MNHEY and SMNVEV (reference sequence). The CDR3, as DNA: TGTGCCACGGGCAGGGTTGGTTCGGAGACCCAGTACTTC. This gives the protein CATGRVGSETQYF.

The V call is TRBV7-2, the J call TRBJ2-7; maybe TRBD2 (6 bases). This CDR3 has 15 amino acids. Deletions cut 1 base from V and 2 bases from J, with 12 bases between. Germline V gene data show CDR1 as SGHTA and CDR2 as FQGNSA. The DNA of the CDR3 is TGTGCCAGCAGCTTAGGGTTCGGAGGGGCCTACGAGCAGTACTTC. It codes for CASSLGFGGAYEQYF.

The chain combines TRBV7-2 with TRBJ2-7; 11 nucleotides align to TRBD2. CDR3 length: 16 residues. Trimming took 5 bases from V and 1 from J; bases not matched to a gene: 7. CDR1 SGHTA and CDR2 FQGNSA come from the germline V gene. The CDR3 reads CASSPRTSGYSYEQYF. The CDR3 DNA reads TGTGCCAGCAGCCCGCGGACTAGCGGGTATTCCTACGAGCAGTACTTC. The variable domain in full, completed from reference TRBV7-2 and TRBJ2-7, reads GAGVSQSPSNKVTEKGKDVELRCDPISGHTALYWYRQSLGQGLEFLIYFQGNSAPDKSGLPSDRFSAERTGGSVSTLTIQRTQQEDSAVYLCASSPRTSGYSYEQYFGPGTRLTVT.

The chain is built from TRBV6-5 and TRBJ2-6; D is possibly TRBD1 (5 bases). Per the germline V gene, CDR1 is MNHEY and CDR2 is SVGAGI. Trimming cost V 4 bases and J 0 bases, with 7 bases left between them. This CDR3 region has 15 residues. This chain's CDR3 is CASSFTGSGANVLTF. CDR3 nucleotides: TGTGCCAGCAGTTTTACAGGCTCTGGGGCCAACGTCCTGACTTTC.

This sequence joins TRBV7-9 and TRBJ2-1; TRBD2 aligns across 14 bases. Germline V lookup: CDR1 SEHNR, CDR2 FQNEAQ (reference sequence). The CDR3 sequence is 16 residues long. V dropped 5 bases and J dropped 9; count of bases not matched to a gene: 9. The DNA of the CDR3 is TGTGCCAGCAGCGGAGGGGGACTAGCGGGAGTCACTGAGCAGTTCTTC. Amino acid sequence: CASSGGGLAGVTEQFF. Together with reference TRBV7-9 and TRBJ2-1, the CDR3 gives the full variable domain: DTGVSQNPRHKITKRGQNVTFRCDPISEHNRLYWYRQTLGQGPEFLTYFQNEAQLEKSRLLSDRFSAERPKGSFSTLEIQRTEQGDSAMYLCASSGGGLAGVTEQFFGPGTRLTVL.

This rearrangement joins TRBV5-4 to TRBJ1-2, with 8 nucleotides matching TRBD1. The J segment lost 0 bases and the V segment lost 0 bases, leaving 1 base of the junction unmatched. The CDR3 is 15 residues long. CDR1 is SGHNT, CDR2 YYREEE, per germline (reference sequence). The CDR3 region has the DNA TGTGCCAGCAGCTTGGGGGACAGGACTAACTATGGCTACACCTTC. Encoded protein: CASSLGDRTNYGYTF.

The CDR3 region has the DNA TGTGCCAGTAGTTCCGGGACTAGCGGGAGGAGGGAGACCCAGTACTTC. This gives the protein CASSSGTSGRRETQYF. The chain has TRBV19 and TRBJ2-5; 15 nucleotides line up with TRBD2. The V gene end was trimmed by 5 bases and the J gene end by 5 bases; junction bases not matched to a gene: 6. The CDR3 spans 16 residues. CDR1 and CDR2 from the germline V gene are LNHDA and SQIVND (reference sequence).

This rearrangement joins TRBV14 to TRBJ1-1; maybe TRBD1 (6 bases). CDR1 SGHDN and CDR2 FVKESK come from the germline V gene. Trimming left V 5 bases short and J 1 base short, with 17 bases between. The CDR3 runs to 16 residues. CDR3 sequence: CASSELGGGANTEAFF. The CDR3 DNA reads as TGTGCCAGCAGCGAATTGGGCGGGGGGGCGAACACTGAAGCTTTCTTT.

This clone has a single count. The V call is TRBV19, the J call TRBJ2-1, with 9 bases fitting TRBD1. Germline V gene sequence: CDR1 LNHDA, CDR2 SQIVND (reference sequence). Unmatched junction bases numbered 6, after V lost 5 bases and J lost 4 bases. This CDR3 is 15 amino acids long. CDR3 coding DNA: TGTGCCAGTAGTCTCGGGACAGGGACGTACAATGAGCAGTTCTTC. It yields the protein CASSLGTGTYNEQFF. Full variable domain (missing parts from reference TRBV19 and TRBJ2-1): DGGITQSPKYLFRKEGQNVTLSCEQNLNHDAMYWYRQDPGQGLRLIYYSQIVNDFQKGDIAEGYSVSREKKESFPLTVTSAQKNPTAFYLCASSLGTGTYNEQFFGPGTRLTVL.